This section outlines one T cell receptor (beta chain) sequence together with its context. The CDR3 sequence is 17 residues long. Per the germline V gene, CDR1 is DFQATT and CDR2 is SNEGSKA (reference sequence). The ends were cut back, 1 base at V and 2 bases at J, with 20 bases in the middle. The entry originates in a study of blood T cells in healthy people across ages. For the second PCR, which ran for about 6 to 12 cycles, a sample-barcoded 5' primer and a J-beta primer mix were used. TCRdb recomputed calls from the 5' RACE reads with MiXCR, one row per CDR3 protein. The sample lists about 1.8 million distinct CDR3 sequences; just under 50% were seen once.

The V call is TRBV20-1, the J call TRBJ1-2, with D maybe TRBD1 (6 bases). The sample comprised blood. The TCR originated in a woman in her thirties or forties in good health. DNA for the CDR3: TGCAGTGCTAGAGGAAGGTCAGGGGTATCGGGGAACTATGGCTACACCTTC. It codes for CSARGRSGVSGNYGYTF.